This T cell receptor (beta chain) was documented in a study of human T cells and chemical hapten exposure (dated by TCRdb to about 2021). Broadly, across the study: For sensitization, 2% DPC in acetone was applied to a 2 cm by 2 cm area of upper inner arm skin. Patients additionally received weekly therapeutic DPC doses to the scalp throughout the roughly 25-week study period. Patch testing was performed on the upper back with Finn chambers containing 0.01% DPC, and the patch tests were scored after 6 days according to International Contact Dermatitis Research Group standards. The patient cohort, mostly female, included alopecia areata with under or over 50% scalp involvement, alopecia totalis and alopecia universalis. Libraries were pooled for sequencing, and per-sample TCR yields varied mainly because of small differences in library volumes within the pool. Peripheral blood TCR repertoire changes were tracked in vivo in alopecia patients during primary and secondary sensitization to the hapten diphenylcyclopropenone (DPC). Patient blood was sampled pre-sensitization (week 0) and at 2, 6 and about 24 weeks after DPC sensitization. For TCR sequencing, blood came from 25 to 30 alopecia patients at anywhere from one to four time points (pre-sensitization, 2, 6 and 24 weeks).

A word on this clonotype: The clone's antigen remains unknown. The sample holds no much larger clone one base away, and base qualities are not on file.

Trimming takes 0 bases from V and 4 bases from J, and the germline ends sit 15 bases apart. CDR1 and CDR2 are read off the germline V gene as SGHTA and FQGNSA. The CDR3 runs 17 residues from the cysteine to the phenylalanine. The retained sequence is limited to the CDR3, 51 bases, with the frame set at the first base. General findings and caveats noted by the study authors: DPC sensitization did not change how many TCRs were above 1 in 1000 frequency, and no evidence was found of alterations in global repertoire structure. Because every patient had alopecia, a presumed autoimmune disease, the patients' immune response might differ from that of healthy individuals. A positive correlation was found between the number of PT1 expanded TCRs and patch test score, with significance reached at thresholds 8, 16 and 32 but not 4. Expanded TCRs formed significantly more large CDR3 similarity clusters than pre-sensitization or healthy control sets, consistent with antigen-driven responses. Repeated subsampling changed both the strength of the expansion versus patch-test correlation and the threshold at which that correlation became significant.

Explained via the paper, the time point label denotes: pre-sensitization, week 0. The sample's treatment or condition label, in plain terms: therapeutic diphenylcyclopropenone sensitization with weekly scalp DPC. Blood at each patch-test visit was drawn before the patch test was applied. To be eligible, patients had to be aged 18 to 70, diagnosed with alopecia and judged suitable for DPC therapy, while pregnant patients were excluded. Total RNA was extracted from unfractionated whole blood collected in Tempus Blood RNA tubes. Libraries came from RACE. Instrument on record: NextSeq 500. During library preparation, unique molecular identifiers were attached to individual cDNA molecules so that TCRs could be counted quantitatively and reproducibly. For every blood RNA sample, sequencing covered both the TCR alpha and TCR beta chains. As for how the authors treated the data: A median of approximately 100,000 TCRs per sample was observed, with a range of about 20,000 to 750,000. The Decombinator software suite was used to annotate the V, J and CDR3 of the TCR reads. For PS versus PT1 abundance plots, all samples were subsampled to the same number of TCRs (28,000). TCRs were defined as expanded if absent before sensitization and observed at least eight times at the 2-week time point. The public reads were reprocessed in TCRdb via fastp at Q25 and MiXCR, keeping in-frame beta chains. Each CDR3 protein appears once, grouped with its most common genes and DNA. The V and J calls and clone size come from TCRdb's table, not from the authors' own analysis. The sample records 250,000 or so distinct CDR3 sequences, approximately 7.5% of which are singletons. The ten top clones hold approximately 1.2% of the sample.

The receptor was isolated from a man aged 18 to 29 with alopecia areata. Some clones in this sample may be carry-over from other donors' samples. The specimen was whole blood, collected in connection with sensitization to the hapten diphenylcyclopropenone (DPC). The V and J segments used are TRBV7-2 and TRBJ2-2; D gene: possibly TRBD2, on 6 matching bases. The CDR3 region: CASSLALRTIGTGELFF. The DNA sequence is given as TGTGCCAGCAGCTTAGCCCTCCGGACTATCGGCACCGGGGAGCTGTTTTTT.